The 23 T cell receptor beta chains below all came from one sample that was sequenced in a study of T-cell reconstitution after alpha-beta-depleted transplantation in children. Unique molecular identifiers were incorporated during preparation of the TCRbeta library. MiXCR was run by TCRdb on the PCR reads, yielding one entry per CDR3 protein. This table holds about 91,000 distinct CDR3 sequences, 7% to 10% found once. The sequencing used PBMCs from the stem cell graft donor, collected from the stem cell graft. The receptors were sampled from a human donor who donated a stem cell graft to a child with congenital amegakaryocytic thrombocytopenia.

This clonotype occurred many times. This chain uses TRBV5-8 with TRBJ2-5, with D possibly TRBD1 on 5 matching bases. Germline loops: CDR1 SGHTS, CDR2 YDEGEE. The CDR3 consists of 12 residues. Trimming removed 4 bases at V and 5 bases at J, with 9 bases between. The CDR3 spells CASSPNRETQYF. For the CDR3, the DNA is TGTGCCAGCAGCCCTAACAGGGAGACCCAGTACTTC. Full variable domain (rest looked up from reference TRBV5-8 and TRBJ2-5): EAGVTQSPTHLIKTRGQQATLRCSPISGHTSVYWYQQALGLGLQFLLWYDEGEERNRGNFPPRFSGRQFPNYSSELNVNALELEDSALYLCASSPNRETQYFGPGTRLLVL.

This clonotype has ten or more counts. The chain joins TRBV18 to TRBJ2-7; D may be TRBD1 (6 bases). Germline V lookup: CDR1 KGHSH, CDR2 LQKENI. The CDR3 totals 14 residues. With 3 bases removed from V and 3 bases from J, the gap between germline ends came to 12 bases. The CDR3 here is CASSPQDRVYEQYF. For the CDR3, the DNA is TGTGCCAGCTCACCCCAGGACAGAGTCTACGAGCAGTACTTC.

This clonotype was recorded many times. The chain carries TRBV14 and TRBJ2-1, with 11 bases aligning to TRBD2. The ends lost 2 bases at V and 5 bases at J; junction bases unmatched: 2. Germline V gene lookup returns CDR1 SGHDN and CDR2 FVKESK. The CDR3 length is 15 residues. CDR3 bases: TGTGCCAGCAGCCAAAGACTAGCGGGGAACAATGAGCAGTTCTTC. As protein: CASSQRLAGNNEQFF.

This clonotype was counted ten times or more. The CDR3 loop reads CASSHGTANYGYTF. CDR3 bases: TGTGCCAGCAGCCACGGGACGGCTAACTATGGCTACACCTTC. J is TRBJ1-2 and V is TRBV6-2 or TRBV6-3; D may be TRBD1 (5 bases). The CDR3 consists of 14 residues. V shed 6 bases and J shed 0 bases, with 11 bases lying between them. CDR1 and CDR2 from the germline V gene are MNHEY and SVGEGT.

This clonotype was counted ten times or more. V and J are TRBV7-2 and TRBJ2-5; D possibly corresponds to TRBD2 (5 bases). This CDR3 is 15 amino acids long. Germline V gene sequence: CDR1 SGHTA, CDR2 FQGNSA. This chain's CDR3 is CASGPLGLDQETQYF. CDR3 DNA sequence: TGTGCGAGCGGTCCACTAGGGCTAGACCAAGAGACCCAGTACTTC.

This clonotype showed up many times. The chain combines TRBV7-2 with TRBJ1-5; no firm D call. V was cut by 2 bases and J by 5 bases, with 7 bases left in between. The germline CDR1 and CDR2 sequences are SGHTA and FQGNSA. CDR3 length equals 13 residues. The CDR3 DNA is TGTGCCAGCAGCTTAAGCGAGGATCAGCCCCAGCATTTT. Translating it yields CASSLSEDQPQHF.

This clonotype was recorded at least ten times. The J gene is TRBJ2-3, the V gene TRBV20-1; 7 nucleotides agree with TRBD2. Germline V gene sequence: CDR1 DFQATT, CDR2 SNEGSKA (reference sequence). The V and J ends lost 3 bases and 5 bases, in that order; junction bases with no gene match: 11. This CDR3 is 15 amino acids long. CDR3 residues: CSASRAGVFEDTQYF. The CDR3 DNA reads TGCAGTGCTAGTAGGGCGGGAGTGTTCGAAGATACGCAGTATTTT.

The table lists this clonotype with many counts. V is TRBV7-8 and J is TRBJ2-7; 13 nucleotides align to TRBD2. This CDR3 is 18 amino acids long. Germline lookup yields CDR1 SGHVS and CDR2 FQNEAQ. The V gene end was trimmed by 5 bases and the J gene end by 2 bases; junction bases not matched to a gene: 12. The chain's CDR3 is CASSTIRAGTSGTYEQYF. The CDR3 bases are TGTGCCAGCAGCACCATCAGAGCCGGGACTAGCGGGACCTACGAGCAGTACTTC.

The sample holds many counts of this clonotype. This chain links TRBV29-1 with TRBJ2-5; the match to TRBD1 covers 7 bases. The CDR3 is 14 amino acids. Germline trimming cut 8 bases from V and 3 bases from J; bases unmatched to any gene: 12. Looked up from germline, CDR1 is SQVTM and CDR2 is ANQGSEA. The CDR3 coding sequence is TGCAGCCTTGTTGGCAGGGGGACGAAAGAGACCCAGTACTTC. Translating it yields CSLVGRGTKETQYF.

This clonotype was observed many times. The gene calls are TRBV6-2 or TRBV6-3 and TRBJ1-6; a weak D match, TRBD1 (6 bases). The CDR3 covers 16 residues. Trimming stripped 4 bases from V and 5 bases from J, with 15 bases between. Per the germline V gene, CDR1 is MNHEY and CDR2 is SVGEGT. Written as DNA, the CDR3 is TGTGCCAGCAGTTCCGCGGCCAGGGGCGATAATTCACCCCTCCACTTT. Translated: CASSSAARGDNSPLHF.

This clonotype showed up many times. The chain couples TRBV6-1 to TRBJ1-5, with TRBD1 as a possible D gene (5 bases). The CDR3 has 17 residues. Germline lookup yields CDR1 MNHNS and CDR2 SASEGT. V lost 5 bases, J lost 4 bases, and 21 bases lay in between. The CDR3 loop reads CASSQRRGGWGNQPQHF. Written as DNA, the CDR3 is TGTGCCAGCAGTCAGCGAAGGGGCGGCTGGGGAAATCAGCCCCAGCATTTT.

This clonotype was counted ten times or more. The chain combines TRBV30 with TRBJ2-2; 7 nucleotides match TRBD1. After removal of 8 bases from V and 4 bases from J, the junction contained 10 bases not matched to a gene. The CDR3 covers 14 residues. CDR1 is GTSNPN and CDR2 is SVGIG in the germline V gene (reference sequence). For the CDR3, the DNA is TGTGCCCGTCGAGACAGGGCGGGCACCGGGGAGCTGTTTTTT. Protein: CARRDRAGTGELFF.

This clonotype was picked up many times. The V gene is TRBV11-2, the J gene TRBJ2-7; D remains unclear. The CDR3 covers 15 residues. Germline V gives CDR1 SGHAT, CDR2 FQNNGV. The V end lost 4 bases, the J end lost 3 bases, and 16 bases lay between the germline ends. CDR3 sequence (DNA): TGTGCCAGCAGCTCATTACGACGGGCCCACTACGAGCAGTACTTC. Translating gives CASSSLRRAHYEQYF. The variable domain in full, completed from reference TRBV11-2 and TRBJ2-7, reads EAGVAQSPRYKIIEKRQSVAFWCNPISGHATLYWYQQILGQGPKLLIQFQNNGVVDDSQLPKDRFSAERLKGVDSTLKIQPAKLEDSAVYLCASSSLRRAHYEQYFGPGTRLTVT.

Ten or more counts support this clonotype. This chain connects TRBV2 to TRBJ1-2; 10 bases line up with TRBD1. Germline values: CDR1 SNHLY, CDR2 FYNNEI. CDR3 length: 14 amino acids. V dropped 6 bases and J dropped 4; count of bases not matched to a gene: 5. CDR3 in amino acids: CASSLTGGGYGYTF. CDR3 DNA sequence: TGTGCCAGCAGCCTGACAGGGGGCGGCTATGGCTACACCTTC.

The chain is built from TRBV5-1 and TRBJ1-2, with 9 bases aligning to TRBD1. The V and J ends lost 4 bases and 3 bases, in that order; junction bases with no gene match: 7. Per germline, CDR1 SGHRS and CDR2 YFSETQ. The CDR3 length is 15 residues. The CDR3 sequence is CASSHGDRADYGYTF. CDR3 bases: TGCGCCAGCAGCCATGGGGACAGGGCGGACTATGGCTACACCTTC.

Concerning this clonotype: A read error is possible here, since a much larger clone lies one base away. V gene TRBV6-1 combines with J gene TRBJ2-1, with TRBD2 identical over 11 bases. From germline, CDR1 is MNHNS and CDR2 SASEGT. This CDR3 spans 19 amino acids. The J segment lost 0 bases and the V segment lost 11 bases, leaving 18 bases of the junction unmatched. The CDR3 DNA follows: TGTGCCCGCACAGGAAGCGGGACTAGCGGTTTTAGCTCCTACAATGAGCAGTTCTTC. Protein product: CARTGSGTSGFSSYNEQFF.

This clonotype came up many times. V gene TRBV3-1 combines with J gene TRBJ2-7; D not certain. CDR1 and CDR2 (germline): LGHDT, YNNKEL (reference sequence). V was pared by 1 base and J by 4 bases, with 11 bases between. The CDR3 has 14 amino acids. The CDR3 is CASSQGISTYEQYF. The CDR3 DNA reads as TGTGCCAGCAGCCAAGGAATTTCTACGTACGAGCAGTACTTC.

This clonotype was detected many times. This sequence joins TRBV30 and TRBJ1-2; maybe TRBD1 (5 bases). This CDR3 is built from 14 residues. V lost 0 bases, J lost 4 bases, and 12 bases lay in between. From germline, CDR1 is GTSNPN and CDR2 SVGIG (reference sequence). CDR3 in DNA: TGTGCCTGGAGTGTACTGGTGGGGGGCTATGGCTACACCTTC. It specifies CAWSVLVGGYGYTF.

This clonotype showed up many times. The chain recombines TRBV2 with TRBJ1-1; D ambiguous. The V and J ends lost 8 bases and 2 bases respectively, with 12 bases between them. CDR3 length: 13 amino acids. The germline gives CDR1 SNHLY, CDR2 FYNNEI. The CDR3 sequence is CASDLGENTEAFF. As DNA, the CDR3 is TGTGCCAGCGACCTCGGAGAAAACACTGAAGCTTTCTTT.

This clonotype was observed at least ten times. This rearrangement joins TRBV27 to TRBJ1-2; TRBD1 matches at 7 bases. Trimming cost V 5 bases and J 0 bases; bases outside gene matches: 9. CDR1 and CDR2 (germline): MNHEY, SMNVEV (reference sequence). This CDR3 is built from 16 residues. The CDR3 reads CASSPIGGTANYGYTF. The CDR3 DNA reads as TGTGCCAGCAGTCCGATCGGAGGGACAGCTAACTATGGCTACACCTTC.

This clonotype was counted at least ten times. The chain links TRBV12-3 or TRBV12-4 to TRBJ1-6; TRBD1 might be the D (6 bases). The CDR3 is made up of 14 amino acids. V lost 1 base to trimming and J lost 9 bases, with 10 bases between them. The CDR3 coding sequence is TGTGCCAGCAGTTTAGACAGGGTAGTTTCACCCCTCCACTTT. It codes for CASSLDRVVSPLHF.

This clonotype has at least ten counts. This chain uses TRBV30 with TRBJ1-6; D possibly corresponds to TRBD1 (5 bases). The CDR3 totals 13 residues. The ends were cut back, 0 bases at V and 13 bases at J, with 13 bases in the middle. Per germline, CDR1 GTSNPN and CDR2 SVGIG (reference sequence). CDR3 residues: CAWSVRRGDPLHF. Here the CDR3 DNA reads TGTGCCTGGAGTGTACGAAGGGGAGACCCCCTCCACTTT. Using reference TRBV30 and TRBJ1-6 for the parts outside the CDR3, the full variable domain is SQTIHQWPATLVQPVGSPLSLECTVEGTSNPNLYWYRQAAGRGLQLLFYSVGIGQISSEVPQNLSASRPQDRQFILSSKKLLLSDSGFYLCAWSVRRGDPLHFGNGTRLTVT.

This clonotype showed up many times. V is TRBV28 and J is TRBJ2-7; D unclear. This CDR3 region has 12 residues. V was pared by 1 base and J by 7 bases, with 8 bases between. The germline gives CDR1 MDHEN, CDR2 SYDVKM. CDR3 sequence reads: CASSLYLREQYF. CDR3 nucleotides: TGTGCCAGCAGTTTATATCTACGAGAGCAGTACTTC.